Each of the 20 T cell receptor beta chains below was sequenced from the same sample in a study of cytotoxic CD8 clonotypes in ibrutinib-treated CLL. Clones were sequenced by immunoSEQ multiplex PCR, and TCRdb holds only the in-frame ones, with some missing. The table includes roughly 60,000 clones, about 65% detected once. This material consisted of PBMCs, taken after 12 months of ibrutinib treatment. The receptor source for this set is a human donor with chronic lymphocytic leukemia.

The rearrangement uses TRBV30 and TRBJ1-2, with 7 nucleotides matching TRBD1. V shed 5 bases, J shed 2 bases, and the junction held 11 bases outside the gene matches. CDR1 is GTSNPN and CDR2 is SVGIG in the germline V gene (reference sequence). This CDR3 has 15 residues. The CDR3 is CAWVAPDRKNYGYTF. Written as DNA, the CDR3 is TGTGCCTGGGTAGCCCCGGACAGGAAGAACTATGGCTACACCTTC.

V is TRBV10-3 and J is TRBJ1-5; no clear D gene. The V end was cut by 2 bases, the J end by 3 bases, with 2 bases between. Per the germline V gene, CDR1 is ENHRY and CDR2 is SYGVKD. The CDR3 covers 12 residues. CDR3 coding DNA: TGTGCCATCAGTGAGCCCAATCAGCCCCAGCATTTT. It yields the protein CAISEPNQPQHF.

CDR3 region: CASSQGHGGDYEQYF. The CDR3 DNA sequence: TGTGCCAGCAGCCAGGGACACGGCGGCGACTACGAGCAGTACTTC. The rearrangement links TRBV4-2 to TRBJ2-7; perhaps TRBD1 as D (6 bases). CDR1 and CDR2 from the germline V gene are LGHNA and YNFKEQ. V was pared by 3 bases and J by 3 bases, with 15 bases between. The CDR3 runs to 15 residues.

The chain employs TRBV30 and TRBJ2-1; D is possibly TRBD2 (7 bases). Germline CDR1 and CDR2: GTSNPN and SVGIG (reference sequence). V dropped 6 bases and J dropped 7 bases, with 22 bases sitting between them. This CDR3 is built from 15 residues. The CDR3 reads CACPSRGRERNEQFF. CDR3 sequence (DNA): TGTGCCTGCCCTTCCCGGGGGCGGGAGAGGAATGAGCAGTTCTTC.

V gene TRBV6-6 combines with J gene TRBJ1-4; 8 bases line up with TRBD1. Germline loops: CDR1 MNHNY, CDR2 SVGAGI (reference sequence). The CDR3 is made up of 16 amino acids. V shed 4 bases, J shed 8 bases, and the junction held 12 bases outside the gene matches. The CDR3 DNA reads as TGTGCCAGCAGTTCGCCAAATACAGGGGGAAGAGAAAAACTGTTTTTT. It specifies CASSSPNTGGREKLFF.

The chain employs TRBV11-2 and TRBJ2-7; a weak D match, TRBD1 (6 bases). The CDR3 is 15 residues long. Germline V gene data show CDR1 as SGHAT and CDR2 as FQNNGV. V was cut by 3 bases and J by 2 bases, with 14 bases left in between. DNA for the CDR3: TGTGCCAGCAGCTTTCTACCGGACAGTACCTACGAGCAGTACTTC. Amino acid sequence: CASSFLPDSTYEQYF.

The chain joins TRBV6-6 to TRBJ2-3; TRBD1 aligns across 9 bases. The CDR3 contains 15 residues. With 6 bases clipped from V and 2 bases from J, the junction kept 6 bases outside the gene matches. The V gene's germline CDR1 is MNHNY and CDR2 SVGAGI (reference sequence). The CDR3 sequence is CASRGLQGATDTQYF. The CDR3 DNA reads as TGTGCCAGCAGAGGACTACAGGGGGCCACAGATACGCAGTATTTT.

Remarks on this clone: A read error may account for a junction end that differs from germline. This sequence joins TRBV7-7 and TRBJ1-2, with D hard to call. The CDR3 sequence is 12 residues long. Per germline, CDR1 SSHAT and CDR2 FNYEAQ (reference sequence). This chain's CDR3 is CASSLGSGGYTF. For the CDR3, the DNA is TGTGCTAGCAGCTTAGGGTCGGGTGGCTACACCTTC.

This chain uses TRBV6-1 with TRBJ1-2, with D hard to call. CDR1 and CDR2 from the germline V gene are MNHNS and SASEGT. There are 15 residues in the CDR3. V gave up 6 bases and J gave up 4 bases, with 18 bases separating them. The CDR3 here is CASSLSTVNLYGYTF. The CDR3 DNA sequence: TGTGCCAGCAGCCTATCCACAGTAAACCTCTATGGCTACACCTTC.

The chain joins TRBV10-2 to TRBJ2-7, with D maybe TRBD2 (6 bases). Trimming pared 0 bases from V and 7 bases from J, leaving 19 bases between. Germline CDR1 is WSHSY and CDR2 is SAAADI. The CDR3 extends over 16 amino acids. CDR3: CASSESSGTLKGEQYF. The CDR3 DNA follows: TGCGCCAGCAGTGAGTCGTCCGGGACTCTCAAGGGGGAGCAGTACTTC.

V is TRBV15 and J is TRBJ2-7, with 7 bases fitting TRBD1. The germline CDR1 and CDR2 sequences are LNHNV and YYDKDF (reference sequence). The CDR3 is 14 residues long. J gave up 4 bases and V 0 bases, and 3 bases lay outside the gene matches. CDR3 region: CATSRDRGHYEQYF. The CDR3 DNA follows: TGTGCCACCAGCAGAGATAGGGGGCATTACGAGCAGTACTTC.

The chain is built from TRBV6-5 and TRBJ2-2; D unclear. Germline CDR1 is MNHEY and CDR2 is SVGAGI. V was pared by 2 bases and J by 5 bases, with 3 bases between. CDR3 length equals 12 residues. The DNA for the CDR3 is TGTGCCAGCAGTTACCGGACCGGGGAGCTGTTTTTT. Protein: CASSYRTGELFF.

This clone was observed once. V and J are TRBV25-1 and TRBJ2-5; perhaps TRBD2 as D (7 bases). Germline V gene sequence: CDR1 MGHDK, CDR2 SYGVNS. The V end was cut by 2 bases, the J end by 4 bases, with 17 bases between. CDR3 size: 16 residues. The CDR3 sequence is CASSENLGGRGETQYF. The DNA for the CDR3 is TGTGCCAGCAGTGAAAATCTCGGGGGGCGGGGAGAGACCCAGTACTTC.

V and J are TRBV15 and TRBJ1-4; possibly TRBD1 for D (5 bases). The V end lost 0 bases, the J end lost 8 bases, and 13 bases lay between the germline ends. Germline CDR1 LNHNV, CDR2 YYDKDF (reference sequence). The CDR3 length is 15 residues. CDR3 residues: CATSRDSGGGEKLFF. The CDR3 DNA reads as TGTGCCACCAGCAGAGATTCGGGCGGGGGGGAAAAACTGTTTTTT.

This CDR3 reads CASSGGGLPYGYTF. CDR3 DNA sequence: TGTGCCAGCAGTGGCGGGGGCCTACCATATGGCTACACCTTC. This rearrangement joins TRBV6-5 to TRBJ1-2; D is possibly TRBD1 (6 bases). Trimming pared 5 bases from V and 5 bases from J, leaving 15 bases between. Looked up from germline, CDR1 is MNHEY and CDR2 is SVGAGI. This CDR3 has 14 amino acids.

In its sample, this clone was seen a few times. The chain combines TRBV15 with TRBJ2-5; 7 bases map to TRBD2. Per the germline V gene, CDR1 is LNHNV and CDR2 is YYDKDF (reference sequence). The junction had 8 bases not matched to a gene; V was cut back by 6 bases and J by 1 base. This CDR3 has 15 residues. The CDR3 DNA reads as TGTGCCACCAGTATTTTTCTAGCGGCCCAAGAGACCCAGTACTTC. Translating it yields CATSIFLAAQETQYF.

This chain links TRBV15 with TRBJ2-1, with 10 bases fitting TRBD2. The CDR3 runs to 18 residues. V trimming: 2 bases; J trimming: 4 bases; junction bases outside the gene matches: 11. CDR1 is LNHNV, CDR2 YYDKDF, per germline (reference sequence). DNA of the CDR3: TGTGCCACCAGCAGAATCCCGACGGGACTAGCGTCTTACAATGAGCAGTTCTTC. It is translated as CATSRIPTGLASYNEQFF. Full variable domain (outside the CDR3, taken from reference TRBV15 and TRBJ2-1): DAMVIQNPRYQVTQFGKPVTLSCSQTLNHNVMYWYQQKSSQAPKLLFHYYDKDFNNEADTPDNFQSRRPNTSFCFLDIRSPGLGDTAMYLCATSRIPTGLASYNEQFFGPGTRLTVL.

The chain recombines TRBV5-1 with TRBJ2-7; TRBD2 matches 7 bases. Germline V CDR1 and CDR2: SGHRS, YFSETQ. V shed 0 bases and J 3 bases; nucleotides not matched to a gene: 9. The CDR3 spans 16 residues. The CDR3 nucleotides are TGCGCCAGCAGCTTGGGAGGAGGGGCTAGCGGCTACGAGCAGTACTTC. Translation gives CASSLGGGASGYEQYF.

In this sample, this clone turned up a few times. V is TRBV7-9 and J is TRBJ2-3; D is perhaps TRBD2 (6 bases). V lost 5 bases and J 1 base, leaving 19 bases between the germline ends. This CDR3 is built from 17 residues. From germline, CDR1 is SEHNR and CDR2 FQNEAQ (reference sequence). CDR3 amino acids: CASSGGNYRLRTDTQYF. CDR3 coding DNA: TGTGCCAGCAGCGGGGGGAATTACAGACTCCGCACAGATACGCAGTATTTT.

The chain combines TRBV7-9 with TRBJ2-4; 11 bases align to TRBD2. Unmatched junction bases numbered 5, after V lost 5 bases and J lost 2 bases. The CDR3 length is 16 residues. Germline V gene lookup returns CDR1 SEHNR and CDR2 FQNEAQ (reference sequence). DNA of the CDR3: TGTGCCAGCAGCAATAGCGGGAGGGGAACCAAAAACATTCAGTACTTC. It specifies CASSNSGRGTKNIQYF.